The 8 T cell receptor beta chains listed next were all sequenced from one sample in a study of blood T cell repertoires in COVID-19. Generated by immunoSEQ multiplex PCR, the TCRdb table keeps only in-frame clones and is missing some. The sample comprises around 380,000 clones, roughly 77% of which are singletons, and 0.85% to 1.2% rests with the top ten. Specimen: peripheral blood. The receptors stem from a human donor with acute or convalescent COVID-19. The donor label of this sample is uncertain.

This chain links TRBV5-1 with TRBJ2-7, with TRBD1 matching 8 bases. Germline V CDR1 and CDR2: SGHRS, YFSETQ. The V and J ends lost 0 bases and 6 bases, in that order; junction bases with no gene match: 11. CDR3 length: 16 amino acids. The CDR3 nucleotides read TGCGCCAGCAGCTTGGCGGAACGGACAGGGCTGGGCGAGCAGTACTTC. It is translated as CASSLAERTGLGEQYF. Combining the CDR3 with reference TRBV5-1 and TRBJ2-7 gives the whole variable domain KAGVTQTPRYLIKTRGQQVTLSCSPISGHRSVSWYQQTPGQGLQFLFEYFSETQRNKGNFPGRFSGRQFSNSRSEMNVSTLELGDSALYLCASSLAERTGLGEQYFGPGTRLTVT.

The genes are TRBV5-6 and TRBJ2-1, with 8 bases identical to TRBD1. Germline V CDR1 and CDR2: SGHDT, YYEEEE. J lost 2 bases, V lost 3 bases, and 4 bases had no gene match. The CDR3 totals 15 residues. The CDR3 protein is CASSSVGQAYNEQFF. CDR3 bases: TGTGCCAGCAGCTCCGTGGGACAGGCCTACAATGAGCAGTTCTTC.

This chain links TRBV18 with TRBJ1-2, with a tentative D call TRBD1 (6 bases). CDR1 and CDR2 from the germline V gene are KGHSH and LQKENI. The CDR3 length is 14 residues. Trimming cost V 2 bases and J 4 bases, with 11 bases left between them. The CDR3 is CASSPTGQFYGYTF. CDR3 in DNA: TGTGCCAGCTCACCAACTGGACAGTTCTATGGCTACACCTTC. Drawing the rest from reference TRBV18 and TRBJ1-2, the complete variable domain is NAGVMQNPRHLVRRRGQEARLRCSPMKGHSHVYWYRQLPEEGLKFMVYLQKENIIDESGMPKERFSAEFPKEGPSILRIQQVVRGDSAAYFCASSPTGQFYGYTFGSGTRLTVV.

The chain uses TRBV23-1 and TRBJ1-1; a possible D gene is TRBD1 (6 bases). TRBV23-1 is reported as an ORF; its role is uncertain. Trimming left V 8 bases short and J 8 bases short, with 18 bases between. The CDR3 sequence is 13 residues long. Here the CDR3 reads CASGDRQVHEAFF. CDR3 coding DNA: TGCGCCAGCGGGGACCGACAGGTCCACGAAGCTTTCTTT.

This rearrangement joins TRBV7-9 to TRBJ1-2; D is unclear. V was shortened by 4 bases and J by 2 bases, with 8 bases between the two germline ends. This CDR3 has 13 amino acids. Germline V gives CDR1 SEHNR, CDR2 FQNEAQ (reference sequence). The CDR3 region is CASSSRTNYGYTF. Written as DNA, the CDR3 is TGTGCCAGCAGCTCCAGAACCAACTATGGCTACACCTTC. Based on the CDR3 plus reference TRBV7-9 and TRBJ1-2, the full variable domain is DTGVSQNPRHKITKRGQNVTFRCDPISEHNRLYWYRQTLGQGPEFLTYFQNEAQLEKSRLLSDRFSAERPKGSFSTLEIQRTEQGDSAMYLCASSSRTNYGYTFGSGTRLTVV.

The chain has TRBV4-1 and TRBJ1-1; D gene ambiguous. The V end lost 3 bases, the J end lost 4 bases, and 9 bases lay between the germline ends. The V gene's germline CDR1 is MGHRA and CDR2 YSYEKL. The CDR3 length is 13 residues. The DNA of the CDR3 is TGCGCCAGCAGCCAGGAACAGATCACTGAAGCTTTCTTT. It encodes CASSQEQITEAFF.

V and J are TRBV27 and TRBJ1-6, with 7 nucleotides matching TRBD1. Germline trimming cut 6 bases from V and 5 bases from J; bases unmatched to any gene: 1. The CDR3 sequence is 13 residues long. The V gene's germline CDR1 is MNHEY and CDR2 SMNVEV (reference sequence). The chain's CDR3 is CASRGQNNSPLHF. The CDR3 region has the DNA TGTGCCAGCAGGGGACAGAATAATTCACCCCTCCACTTT.

The CDR3 DNA follows: TGCGCCAGCGGGACAGGGCAGTACTTC. It codes for CASGTGQYF. The chain uses TRBV10-2 and TRBJ2-7, with 8 bases matching TRBD1. V was clipped by 8 bases and J by 9 bases; unmatched bases: 0. CDR3 length equals 9 residues. Germline lookup yields CDR1 WSHSY and CDR2 SAAADI.